The source of this TCR beta chain is a study of blood T cell repertoires in COVID-19. This CDR3 has 14 amino acids. V lost 4 bases to trimming and J lost 1 base, with 10 bases between them. The germline gives CDR1 SNHLY, CDR2 FYNNEI. Here immunoSEQ multiplex PCR was the method, and the copy in TCRdb shows in-frame clones only, minus some. The sample lists under 350,000 clones, roughly 89% seen once, with approximately 2% in the top ten. V is TRBV2 and J is TRBJ1-1; D may be TRBD1 (5 bases). The TCR sequence derives from a woman aged 60-75 years who had recovered from COVID-19. Sample: PBMCs or T cells enriched from blood (not recorded which). The CDR3 protein is CASSAQGQNTEAFF. CDR3 nucleotide sequence: TGTGCCAGCAGTGCGCAGGGCCAGAACACTGAAGCTTTCTTT.